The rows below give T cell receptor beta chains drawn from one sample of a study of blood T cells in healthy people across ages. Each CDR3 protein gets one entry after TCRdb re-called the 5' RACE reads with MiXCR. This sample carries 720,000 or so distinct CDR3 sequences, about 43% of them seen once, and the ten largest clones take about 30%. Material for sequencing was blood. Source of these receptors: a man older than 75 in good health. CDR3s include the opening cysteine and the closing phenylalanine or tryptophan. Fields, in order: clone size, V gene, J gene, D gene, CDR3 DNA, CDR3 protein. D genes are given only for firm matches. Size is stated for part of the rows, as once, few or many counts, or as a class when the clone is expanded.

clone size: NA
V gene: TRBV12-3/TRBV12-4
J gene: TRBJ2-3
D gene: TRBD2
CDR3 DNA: TGTGCCAGCAGTGCCAGCGGGGGGGGCACAGATACGCAGTATTTT
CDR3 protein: CASSASGGGTDTQYF

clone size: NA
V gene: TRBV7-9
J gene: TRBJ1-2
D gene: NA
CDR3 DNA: TGTGCCAGCAGCTCCGGCGGAGGGGGCTATGGCTACACCTTC
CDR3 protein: CASSSGGGGYGYTF

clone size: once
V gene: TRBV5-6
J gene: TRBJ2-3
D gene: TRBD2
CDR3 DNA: TGTGCCAGCAGCGTCCGGGGGGGAGCTGGCATAGATACGCAGTATTTT
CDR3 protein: CASSVRGGAGIDTQYF

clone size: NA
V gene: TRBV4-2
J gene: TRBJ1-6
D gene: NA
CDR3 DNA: TGTGCCAGCAGCCAAGATAATCGACAGTTAGGTAATTCACCCCTCCACTTT
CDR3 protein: CASSQDNRQLGNSPLHF

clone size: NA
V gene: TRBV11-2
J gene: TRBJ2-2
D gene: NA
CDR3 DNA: TGTGCCAGCAGCCCCGTTGAGGGGAGAGCGCCCGGGGAGCTGTTTTTT
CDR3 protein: CASSPVEGRAPGELFF

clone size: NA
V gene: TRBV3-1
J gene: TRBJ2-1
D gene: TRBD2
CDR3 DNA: TGTGCCAGCAGCCCTCATTCTCTAGCGGGGGTGTACAATGAGCAGTTCTTC
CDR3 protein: CASSPHSLAGVYNEQFF

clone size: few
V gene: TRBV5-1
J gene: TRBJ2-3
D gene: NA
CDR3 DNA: TGCGCCAGCAGCCCGGGGCCGGGGACAGATACGCAGTATTTT
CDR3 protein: CASSPGPGTDTQYF

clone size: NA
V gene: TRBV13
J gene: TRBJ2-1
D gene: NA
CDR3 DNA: TGTGCCAGCAGCTTAGGCATGGAATGGCAGTTCTTC
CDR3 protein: CASSLGMEWQFF

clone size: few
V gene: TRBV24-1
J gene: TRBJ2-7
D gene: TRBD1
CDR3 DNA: TGTGCCACCAGTGATTTCTCAGGGGGCAAATACGAGCAGTACTTC
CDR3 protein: CATSDFSGGKYEQYF

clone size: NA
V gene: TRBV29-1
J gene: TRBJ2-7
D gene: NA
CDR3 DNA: TGCAGCGTTTCACATGGCGACGAGCAGTACTTC
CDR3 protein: CSVSHGDEQYF

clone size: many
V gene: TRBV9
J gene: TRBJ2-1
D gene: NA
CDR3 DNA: TGTGCCAGCAGCGAGGGGGACAATGAGCAGTTCTTC
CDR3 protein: CASSEGDNEQFF

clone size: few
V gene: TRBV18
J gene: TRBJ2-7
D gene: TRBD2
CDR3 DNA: TGTGCCAGCTCACAGAATAGCGGGGGGCCGTCCTACGAGCAGTACTTC
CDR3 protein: CASSQNSGGPSYEQYF

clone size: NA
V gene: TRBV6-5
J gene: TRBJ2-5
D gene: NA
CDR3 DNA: TGTGCCAGCAGACAGGGTCGAAGGGGAGAGACCCAGTACTTC
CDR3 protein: CASRQGRRGETQYF

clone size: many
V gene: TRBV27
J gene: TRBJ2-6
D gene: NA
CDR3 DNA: TGTGCCAGCAGTTTGTTGGGAACCGGGGCCAACGTCCTGACTTTC
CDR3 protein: CASSLLGTGANVLTF

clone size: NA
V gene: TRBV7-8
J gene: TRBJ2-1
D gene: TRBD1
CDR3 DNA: TGTGCCAGCAGCTTAGTGAGGGCAGGGGGCGGGAAGCAGTTCTTC
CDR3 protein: CASSLVRAGGGKQFF

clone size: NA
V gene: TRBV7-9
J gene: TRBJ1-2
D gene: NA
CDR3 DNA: TGTGCCAGCAGCTTAACCATCTCACAGGTCTCCAACTATGGCTACACCTTC
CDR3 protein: CASSLTISQVSNYGYTF

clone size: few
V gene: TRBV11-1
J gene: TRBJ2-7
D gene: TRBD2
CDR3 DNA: TGTGCCAGCAGCCACACTAGCGGGAGAGCGAGCTCCTACGAGCAGTACTTC
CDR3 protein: CASSHTSGRASSYEQYF

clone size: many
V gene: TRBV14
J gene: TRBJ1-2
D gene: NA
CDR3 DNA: TGTGCCAGCAGCCAAGGGGAACCCGCTGGCTACACCTTC
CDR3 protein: CASSQGEPAGYTF

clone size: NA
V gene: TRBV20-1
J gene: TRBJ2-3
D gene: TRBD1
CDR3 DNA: TGCAGTGCCCCCCGAAGAGGGGGCGGCACAGATACGCAGTATTTT
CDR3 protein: CSAPRRGGGTDTQYF

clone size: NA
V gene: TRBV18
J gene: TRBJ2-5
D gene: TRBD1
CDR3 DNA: TGTGCCAGCTCACGAGGACAGGGGAAGGGGGAGACCCAGTACTTC
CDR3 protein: CASSRGQGKGETQYF